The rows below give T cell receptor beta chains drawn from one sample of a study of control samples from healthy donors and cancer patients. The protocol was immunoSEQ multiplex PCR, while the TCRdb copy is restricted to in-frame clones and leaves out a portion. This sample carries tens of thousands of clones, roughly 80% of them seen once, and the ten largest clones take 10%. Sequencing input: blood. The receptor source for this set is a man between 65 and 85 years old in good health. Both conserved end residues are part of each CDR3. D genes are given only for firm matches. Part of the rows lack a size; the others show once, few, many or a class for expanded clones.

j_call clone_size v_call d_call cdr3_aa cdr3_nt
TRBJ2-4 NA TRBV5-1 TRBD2 CASSLAVSGEGVDIQYF TGCGCCAGCAGCTTGGCCGTGTCGGGGGAGGGTGTAGACATTCAGTACTTC
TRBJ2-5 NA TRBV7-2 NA CASSFPGGGNQETQYF TGTGCCAGCAGCTTTCCAGGGGGGGGGAACCAAGAGACCCAGTACTTC
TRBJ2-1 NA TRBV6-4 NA CASSDTDTNNEQFF TGTGCCAGCAGTGACACGGACACAAACAATGAGCAGTTCTTC
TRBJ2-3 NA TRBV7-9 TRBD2 CASSSPGTSGMGYTDTQYF TGTGCCAGCAGCTCCCCCGGGACTAGCGGGATGGGGTACACAGATACGCAGTATTTT
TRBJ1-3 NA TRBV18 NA CASSPEGSGSGNTIYF TGTGCCAGCTCACCGGAGGGTTCGGGCTCTGGAAACACCATATATTTT
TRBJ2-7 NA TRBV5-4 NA CASSLSTGIVTEQYF TGTGCCAGCAGCTTGTCGACAGGTATAGTTACCGAGCAGTACTTC
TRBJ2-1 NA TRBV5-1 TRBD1 CASSQRSLQGARNNEQFF TGCGCCAGCAGCCAGAGATCGTTACAGGGGGCGAGGAACAATGAGCAGTTCTTC
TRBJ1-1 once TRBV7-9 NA CASSPKNTEAFF TGTGCCAGCAGCCCAAAGAACACTGAAGCTTTCTTT
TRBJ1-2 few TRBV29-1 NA CSVERTGNGYTF TGCAGCGTTGAGAGGACTGGAAATGGCTACACCTTC
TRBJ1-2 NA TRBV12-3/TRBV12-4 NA CASRSQGFNGYTF TGTGCCAGCAGATCTCAGGGATTCAATGGCTACACCTTC
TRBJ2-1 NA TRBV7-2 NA CASSLSWGSYNEQFF TGTGCCAGCAGCCTCTCCTGGGGCTCCTACAATGAGCAGTTCTTC
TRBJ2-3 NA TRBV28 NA CASTPNRWGASTDTQYF TGTGCCAGCACGCCAAACCGTTGGGGCGCAAGCACAGATACGCAGTATTTT
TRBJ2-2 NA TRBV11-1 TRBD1 CASSLAWGQANTGELFF TGTGCCAGCAGCTTAGCATGGGGACAGGCGAACACCGGGGAGCTGTTTTTT
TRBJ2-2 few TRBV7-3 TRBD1 CASSLTTAGGNTGELFF TGTGCCAGCAGCTTAACGACGGCAGGGGGTAACACCGGGGAGCTGTTTTTT
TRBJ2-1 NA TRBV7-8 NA CASSLARIYNEQFF TGTGCCAGCAGCTTAGCGCGTATCTACAATGAGCAGTTCTTC
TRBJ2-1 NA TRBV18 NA CASSPFEGLLSRSEQFF TGTGCCAGCTCACCATTTGAGGGACTGCTCAGCAGGAGTGAGCAGTTCTTC
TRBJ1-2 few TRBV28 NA CASSQPNSLDGYTF TGTGCCAGCAGTCAACCCAACAGCCTTGATGGCTACACCTTC
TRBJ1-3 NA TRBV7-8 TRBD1 CASTPGQDHGNTIYF TGTGCCAGCACGCCGGGACAGGATCATGGAAACACCATATATTTT
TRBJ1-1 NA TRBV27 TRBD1 CASRFLGQKNTEAFF TGTGCCAGCAGGTTCTTGGGACAGAAGAACACTGAAGCTTTCTTT
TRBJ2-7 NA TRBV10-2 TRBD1 CASSDPLGQGTTTRHYEQYF TGCGCCAGCAGCGACCCATTGGGACAGGGGACTACCACCCGGCATTACGAGCAGTACTTC